The rows below give T cell receptor beta chains drawn from one sample of a study of T-cell memory formation after mild COVID-19. TCRdb independently ran MiXCR on the 5' RACE reads; one entry per CDR3 protein. The table has about 470,000 distinct CDR3 sequences, roughly 25% seen once. The source material was PBMCs or a T cell subset sorted from them (not recorded which). These receptors were taken from an adult woman who had mild COVID-19 (a few samples of this study predate the infection). Cell type and time point are not known. Each CDR3 is given with its conserved first and last residue. The D gene is left open where the match is weak. Clone size is stated in some rows and not others, as once, few, many or a class when expanded.

>16|TRBJ2-7|NA|TRBV7-8|NA
TGTGCCAGCAGCTTAGTCGCGGGGGCGGAGTATATCGAGCAGTACTTC
CASSLVAGAEYIEQYF
>15|TRBJ2-3|few|TRBV7-2|NA
TGTGCCAGCAGCTTACTCCAGGGAGGTTTCGATACGCAGTATTTT
CASSLLQGGFDTQYF
>18|TRBJ2-5|few|TRBV11-3|TRBD2
TGTGCCAGCAGCTTAGACAGCGTTAGCGGGAGGTACCAAGAGACCCAGTACTTC
CASSLDSVSGRYQETQYF
>15|TRBJ1-1|NA|TRBV5-5|NA
TGTGCCAGCAGCTTGGAGAGGCTGGGGGACACTGAAGCTTTCTTT
CASSLERLGDTEAFF
>16|TRBJ1-5|NA|TRBV6-6|NA
TGTGCCAGCAGTTCGGGGAAGGAGGGTTCGAATCAACCCCAGCATTTT
CASSSGKEGSNQPQHF
>17|TRBJ1-1|few|TRBV30|NA
TGTGCCTGGAGTGTACGGATCTTGGGCAGGTTGAACACTGAAGCTTTCTTT
CAWSVRILGRLNTEAFF
>15|TRBJ1-5|once|TRBV2|TRBD1
TGTGCCAGCAGAAAACAGGGGGGTAGCAATCAGCCCCAGCATTTT
CASRKQGGSNQPQHF
>12|TRBJ1-1|NA|TRBV29-1|NA
TGCAGCGTCACATCGGACGGCACTGAAGCTTTCTTT
CSVTSDGTEAFF
>13|TRBJ1-1|NA|TRBV29-1|TRBD1
TGCAGCGTTGTTAACAGGGGAAGGGCTGAAGCTTTCTTT
CSVVNRGRAEAFF
>13|TRBJ1-6|NA|TRBV15|NA
TGTGCCACCAGCGCCCATCCCACTTCACCCCTCCACTTT
CATSAHPTSPLHF
>14|TRBJ1-5|few|TRBV12-3/TRBV12-4|NA
TGTGCCAGCAGTTTAGCCCGGGCCAATCAGCCCCAGCATTTT
CASSLARANQPQHF
>16|TRBJ2-6|many|TRBV5-5|NA
TGTGCCAGCAGCTTGGTAGGAGGTTCTGGGGCCAACGTCCTGACTTTC
CASSLVGGSGANVLTF
>16|TRBJ2-5|NA|TRBV7-2|TRBD1
TGTGCCAGCAGCTTAGAAGACAGGGTAACCCAAGAGACCCAGTACTTC
CASSLEDRVTQETQYF
>15|TRBJ1-2|few|TRBV6-5|TRBD1
TGTGCCAGCAGTGATACCGGGACAGGGGGACGTGGCTACACCTTC
CASSDTGTGGRGYTF
>15|TRBJ1-1|NA|TRBV18|TRBD1
TGTGCCAGCTCACCATTAGGACAGGGGAACACTGAAGCTTTCTTT
CASSPLGQGNTEAFF
>17|TRBJ1-5|NA|TRBV18|NA
TGTGCCAGCTCACCACAGAAGGTATCCGGAAGCAATCAGCCCCAGCATTTT
CASSPQKVSGSNQPQHF
>17|TRBJ2-5|NA|TRBV3-1|TRBD1
TGTGCCAGCAGCCAAGGAGAGTTTAGGGGGCTGAGCGAGACCCAGTACTTC
CASSQGEFRGLSETQYF
>13|TRBJ1-1|few|TRBV25-1|NA
TGTGCCAGCCGAACAACCGGACAAGGGCACCCTTTCTTT
CASRTTGQGHPFF
>15|TRBJ2-7|NA|TRBV19|TRBD2
TGTGCCAGTCGCCTAGCGGCGGACTCTTTCTACGAGCAGTACTTC
CASRLAADSFYEQYF
>14|TRBJ1-4|NA|TRBV6-5|NA
TGTGCCAGCAGGCCTCCGGGACGCGGGGAAAAACTGTTTTTT
CASRPPGRGEKLFF
>14|TRBJ2-7|NA|TRBV4-1|TRBD1
TGCGCCAGCAGCCAAGTTGGGACAGACTACGAGCAGTACTTC
CASSQVGTDYEQYF
>15|TRBJ1-2|NA|TRBV30|NA
TGTGCCTGGAGTGGTCTGACAGTTTCCAGGGGCGGCTACACCTTC
CAWSGLTVSRGGYTF
>16|TRBJ1-3|NA|TRBV5-8|NA
TGTGCCAGCAGCTTGGGGATGTTCGGGTCCGGAAACACCATATATTTT
CASSLGMFGSGNTIYF
>14|TRBJ2-3|many|TRBV12-3/TRBV12-4|NA
TGTGCCAGCAGTTTAAGCAGGTACACAGATACGCAGTATTTT
CASSLSRYTDTQYF
>20|TRBJ2-1|few|TRBV14|TRBD2
TGTGCCAGCAGCCAAGTACTAGCGGGAGGGCTTCGGAGCTCCTACAATGAGCAGTTCTTC
CASSQVLAGGLRSSYNEQFF
>15|TRBJ1-5|few|TRBV7-2|TRBD1
TGTGCCAGCAGCATTCGGACAGGGTTTAATCAGCCCCAGCATTTT
CASSIRTGFNQPQHF
>14|TRBJ2-3|NA|TRBV3-1|NA
TGTGCCAGCAGCCTCTCCTCGAGCCTTGGTACGCAGTATTTT
CASSLSSSLGTQYF
>14|TRBJ1-5|few|TRBV6-2/TRBV6-3|NA
TGTGCCAGCAGTCCTGTGGCGGGGTTTCAGCCCCAGCATTTT
CASSPVAGFQPQHF
>17|TRBJ2-1|NA|TRBV11-2|TRBD2
TGTGCCAGCAGCTTAGACGGACTAGCGGGAAGGTCGGATGAGCAGTTCTTC
CASSLDGLAGRSDEQFF
>14|TRBJ1-5|few|TRBV9|NA
TGTGCCAGCAGCGCAGCATCAGGGGTTCAGCCCCAGCATTTT
CASSAASGVQPQHF
>16|TRBJ2-3|NA|TRBV9|TRBD2
TGTGCCAGCAGCGTGTCTAGCGGGAGAGGGTTGGATACGCAGTATTTT
CASSVSSGRGLDTQYF
>15|TRBJ1-4|few|TRBV27|NA
TGTGCCAGCAGCATTGGAGGGTCCTATAATGAAAAACTGTTTTTT
CASSIGGSYNEKLFF
>11|TRBJ2-1|NA|TRBV21-1|NA
TGTGCCACGGACCCCCGGGAGAAGCAGTTCTTC
CATDPREKQFF
>16|TRBJ1-6|NA|TRBV3-1|NA
TGTGCCAGCAGCCAAGGAGGGGCCGGGTATAATTCACCCCTCCACTTT
CASSQGGAGYNSPLHF
>15|TRBJ2-1|few|TRBV30|TRBD2
TGTGCCTTCGGGACTAGCGGAAGCTCCTACAATGAGCAGTTCTTC
CAFGTSGSSYNEQFF
>13|TRBJ1-1|NA|TRBV3-1|NA
TGTGCCAGCAGCCATTTTATGAACACTGAAGCTTTCTTT
CASSHFMNTEAFF
>13|TRBJ2-5|NA|TRBV20-1|NA
TGCAGTGCTGTGGGTCGCCATGCCGAGACCCAGTACTTC
CSAVGRHAETQYF
>13|TRBJ2-6|NA|TRBV4-1|NA
TGCGCCAGCTCCGCTTCCGGGGCCAACGTCCTGACTTTC
CASSASGANVLTF
>12|TRBJ2-3|NA|TRBV5-6|NA
TGTGCCAGCAGCTTTATTATAGATACGCAGTATTTT
CASSFIIDTQYF
>17|TRBJ1-2|few|TRBV4-1|TRBD1
TGCGCCAGCAGCCAGGGGTTACAGGGGGCGAGGAACTATGGCTACACCTTC
CASSQGLQGARNYGYTF
>16|TRBJ2-7|few|TRBV28|TRBD1
TGTTCCAGCAGCACAACCGGGACAGGGATTCCAGGCGAGCAGTACTTC
CSSSTTGTGIPGEQYF
>15|TRBJ1-1|NA|TRBV7-8|TRBD1
TGTGCCAGCAGCACGCGCAGGGGGCGGAACACTGAAGCTTTCTTT
CASSTRRGRNTEAFF
>16|TRBJ2-3|few|TRBV15|NA
TGTGCCACCAGCAGAGGTGTTGGCGGTAGCACAGATACGCAGTATTTT
CATSRGVGGSTDTQYF
>13|TRBJ1-1|NA|TRBV9|NA
TGTGCCAGCAGCGTATTAAAGAACACTGAAGCTTTCTTT
CASSVLKNTEAFF
>14|TRBJ1-1|few|TRBV7-9|NA
TGTGCCAGCAGCTTATTCGAAGGAGTGGGTGAAGCTTTCTTT
CASSLFEGVGEAFF
>15|TRBJ1-4|few|TRBV6-5|NA
TGTGCCACCGGACCTCTTGAGGCAACTAATGAAAAACTGTTTTTT
CATGPLEATNEKLFF
>13|TRBJ1-6|NA|TRBV7-6|NA
TGTGCCAGCAGCGCAAGCCTGAATTCACCCCTCCACTTT
CASSASLNSPLHF
>14|TRBJ2-3|few|TRBV6-2/TRBV6-3|NA
TGTGCCAGCAGTTACTCGTCCTTGGGTGATACGCAGTATTTT
CASSYSSLGDTQYF
>14|TRBJ2-3|NA|TRBV7-3|NA
TGTGCCAGCAGCTTCCTCGGGGGCCCAGATACGCAGTATTTT
CASSFLGGPDTQYF
>15|TRBJ1-5|few|TRBV4-2|NA
TGTGCCAGCAGCCAAGAGGGGAAGGGAGGAGGGCCCCAGCATTTT
CASSQEGKGGGPQHF
>15|TRBJ2-1|few|TRBV7-9|TRBD2
TGTGCCAGCAGCCCCCCTAGCGGGGGTAGAAATGAGCAGTTCTTC
CASSPPSGGRNEQFF
>16|TRBJ2-3|NA|TRBV7-9|NA
TGTGCCAGCAGCTTAAGGGTTAGCGATAGCACAGATACGCAGTATTTT
CASSLRVSDSTDTQYF